The 11 T cell receptor beta chains reported below all come from one sample, sequenced in a study of cytomegalovirus exposure and HLA in healthy donors. It was with 60 Vbeta and 13 Jbeta primers that the PCR ran. TCRdb's copy holds only in-frame clones and misses some; the assay was immunoSEQ multiplex PCR. The sample has about 77,000 clones, around three quarters seen once. The sample taken for sequencing was PBMCs. The receptors derive from a man between 35 and 55 years old in good health and CMV-seronegative.

This clone was picked up a small number of times. V gene TRBV7-9 combines with J gene TRBJ2-6, with D perhaps TRBD2 (5 bases). The CDR3 covers 15 residues. The germline gives CDR1 SEHNR, CDR2 FQNEAQ (reference sequence). V lost 5 bases and J 2 bases, leaving 10 bases between the germline ends. The CDR3 loop is CASSPGGPGANVLTF. Written as DNA, the CDR3 is TGTGCCAGCAGCCCCGGCGGGCCTGGGGCCAACGTCCTGACTTTC.

This chain uses TRBV25-1 with TRBJ2-3, with TRBD2 identical over 10 bases. Germline V gene data show CDR1 as MGHDK and CDR2 as SYGVNS. The CDR3 runs 15 residues. J gave up 1 base and V 5 bases, and 3 bases lay outside the gene matches. CDR3 DNA sequence: TGTGCCAGCAGTAAGCGGGAGGGAGGCACAGATACGCAGTATTTT. This codes for CASSKREGGTDTQYF.

This chain joins TRBV4-2 and TRBJ2-3; possibly TRBD1 for D (6 bases). The CDR3 runs 15 residues. Looked up from germline, CDR1 is LGHNA and CDR2 is YNFKEQ. Trimming cost V 7 bases and J 0 bases, with 14 bases left between them. CDR3 DNA: TGTGCCAGCAAAGAAGCTCAGGGGAGCACAGATACGCAGTATTTT. Its protein is CASKEAQGSTDTQYF.

The J gene is TRBJ2-3, the V gene TRBV6-6, with TRBD1 identical over 12 bases. The CDR3 totals 16 residues. The trim removed 5 bases at V and 2 bases at J, leaving 5 bases unmatched. Per the germline V gene, CDR1 is MNHNY and CDR2 is SVGAGI (reference sequence). The CDR3 here is CASSPRDRGPTDTQYF. The CDR3 DNA is TGTGCCAGCAGTCCCCGGGACAGGGGGCCCACAGATACGCAGTATTTT.

CDR3 region: CASSDLASKGNEQFF. CDR3 bases: TGTGCCAGTAGTGATCTAGCGTCAAAGGGCAATGAGCAGTTCTTC. This rearrangement joins TRBV19 to TRBJ2-1; TRBD2 is a possible D gene (6 bases). V lost 5 bases to trimming and J lost 6 bases, with 17 bases between them. The CDR3 is 15 residues long. Germline lookup yields CDR1 LNHDA and CDR2 SQIVND (reference sequence).

The gene calls are TRBV7-8 and TRBJ1-5, with 11 positions matching TRBD1. The CDR3 sequence is 16 residues long. Germline V CDR1 and CDR2: SGHVS, FQNEAQ. V shed 5 bases and J 1 base; nucleotides not matched to a gene: 4. The CDR3: CASSPGDRGSNQPQHF. As DNA, the CDR3 is TGTGCCAGCAGCCCTGGGGACAGGGGGAGCAATCAGCCCCAGCATTTT. The whole variable domain, remainder taken from reference TRBV7-8 and TRBJ1-5, is GAGVSQSPRYKVAKRGQDVALRCDPISGHVSLFWYQQALGQGPEFLTYFQNEAQLDKSGLPSDRFFAERPEGSVSTLKIQRTQQEDSAVYLCASSPGDRGSNQPQHFGDGTRLSIL.

V and J are TRBV9 and TRBJ2-1; 10 nucleotides align to TRBD2. Germline V CDR1 and CDR2: SGDLS, YYNGEE. The CDR3 totals 15 residues. J lost 2 bases, V lost 3 bases, and 2 bases had no gene match. CDR3 sequence reads: CASSAGLATYNEQFF. DNA of the CDR3: TGTGCCAGCAGCGCGGGACTAGCGACCTACAATGAGCAGTTCTTC.

The chain couples TRBV19 to TRBJ1-5; 7 positions agree with TRBD1. CDR1 is LNHDA, CDR2 SQIVND, per germline (reference sequence). There are 15 residues in the CDR3. The J segment lost 4 bases and the V segment lost 4 bases, leaving 7 bases of the junction unmatched. CDR3 region: CASSTNRGGNQPQHF. In DNA form, the CDR3 reads TGTGCCAGTAGTACCAACAGGGGTGGAAATCAGCCCCAGCATTTT.

This chain connects TRBV27 to TRBJ2-3; D might be TRBD2 (6 bases). The CDR3 extends over 15 amino acids. Germline values: CDR1 MNHEY, CDR2 SMNVEV (reference sequence). Deletions cut 0 bases from V and 1 base from J, with 8 bases between. In DNA, the CDR3 is TGTGCCAGCAGTTTATCAGGCGGGGGCACAGATACGCAGTATTTT. Protein sequence: CASSLSGGGTDTQYF.

This rearrangement joins TRBV7-2 to TRBJ2-2; 14 bases are a match to TRBD2. V shed 4 bases and J 3 bases; nucleotides not matched to a gene: 4. The germline V gene encodes CDR1 SGHTA and CDR2 FQGNSA. The CDR3 covers 17 residues. In DNA, the CDR3 is TGTGCCAGCAGCTCGGGACTAGCGGGAGTAGACACCGGGGAGCTGTTTTTT. Translation gives CASSSGLAGVDTGELFF.

This chain links TRBV5-8 with TRBJ1-5, with unresolved D. Germline assignment: CDR1 SGHTS and CDR2 YDEGEE. There are 15 residues in the CDR3. The V and J ends lost 4 bases and 2 bases respectively, with 13 bases between them. As DNA, the CDR3 is TGTGCCAGCAGCCCGGGGAGGTTAGGCAATCAGCCCCAGCATTTT. Translating gives CASSPGRLGNQPQHF.